The source of this TCR beta chain is a study of immune heterogeneity within non-small cell lung tumors. Study overall: In total, the tumors were 4 squamous cell carcinomas, roughly ten non-squamous carcinomas and 1 not otherwise specified. Findings and caveats of the study: Recurrence of identical dominant CDR3 beta clonotypes was observed across intrapatient tumor sites, concomitant with site-unique high-frequency clones.

The TCR beta CDR3 region was amplified by multiplex PCR employing 32 V and 13 J primers. Each CDR3 protein gets one entry after TCRdb re-called the multiplex PCR reads with MiXCR. The sample shows about 23,000 distinct CDR3 sequences, around a quarter of them seen only once. The V and J ends lost 7 bases and 7 bases respectively, with 14 bases between them. The CDR3 is 12 amino acids. CDR1 is SGHAT and CDR2 is FQNNGV in the germline V gene. This clonotype was seen just once. Its antigen is undetermined. Given a much more abundant clone one base away, this may be a read error. The starting template was genomic DNA from bulk tumor, about 600 ng per sample. Biopsies that were spaced far apart were taken, several per primary tumor, during surgery. The study enrolled patients with untreated, newly diagnosed non-small cell lung cancer who underwent curative surgery.

The chain links TRBV11-2 to TRBJ2-7; no clear D gene. The sequencing sample was made of lung tumor tissue. The sequence was collected from a man aged 40-55 years with non-small cell lung cancer. DNA of the CDR3: TGTGCCAGCACCTCTACCCCTTGGGAGCAGTACTTC. Its translation: CASTSTPWEQYF.